Listed here are 2 T cell receptor beta chains from one sample, sequenced in a study of blood T cell repertoires in COVID-19. Clones were sequenced by immunoSEQ multiplex PCR, and TCRdb holds only the in-frame ones, with some missing. Among 150,000 to 200,000 clones listed, around 85% were seen once. The sample was peripheral blood. The source is an older woman with COVID-19, enrolled during active disease.

The V call is TRBV28, the J call TRBJ1-2; unclear D gene. The V end lost 5 bases, the J end lost 1 base, and 14 bases lay between the germline ends. Germline assignment: CDR1 MDHEN and CDR2 SYDVKM. The CDR3 spans 15 residues. The CDR3 protein is CASSPTSADNYGYTF. In DNA, the CDR3 is TGTGCCAGCAGTCCCACGTCCGCGGATAACTATGGCTACACCTTC.

The chain is built from TRBV5-1 and TRBJ2-7; the match to TRBD2 covers 7 bases. This CDR3 has 14 amino acids. The V gene's germline CDR1 is SGHRS and CDR2 YFSETQ. Losses at the gene ends were 4 bases for V and 5 bases for J; bases not matched to a gene: 9. For the CDR3, the DNA is TGCGCCAGCAGCACAACCTTAAGCGGGGACGAGCAGTACTTC. Protein sequence: CASSTTLSGDEQYF. The full variable domain, in which reference TRBV5-1 and TRBJ2-7 provide the parts outside the CDR3, is KAGVTQTPRYLIKTRGQQVTLSCSPISGHRSVSWYQQTPGQGLQFLFEYFSETQRNKGNFPGRFSGRQFSNSRSEMNVSTLELGDSALYLCASSTTLSGDEQYFGPGTRLTVT.